The 13 T cell receptor beta chains in this list originate from one sample, sequenced in a study of blood T cell repertoires in COVID-19. Generated by immunoSEQ multiplex PCR, the TCRdb table keeps only in-frame clones and is missing some. The table shows 250,000 to 300,000 clones, with over 80% occurring only once. Input material: peripheral blood. The receptors shown here come from a woman in her forties with acute or convalescent COVID-19.

The J gene is TRBJ1-4, the V gene TRBV28; D not certain. Germline CDR1 and CDR2: MDHEN and SYDVKM. This CDR3 has 14 residues. V was shortened by 6 bases and J by 8 bases, with 16 bases between the two germline ends. The CDR3 DNA is TGTGCCAGCAGCCAACAAGGAGGTGAGGAAAAACTGTTTTTT. It encodes CASSQQGGEEKLFF.

This chain uses TRBV11-2 with TRBJ1-5; TRBD1 agrees at 7 bases. V lost 2 bases, J lost 4 bases, and 2 bases stayed unmatched. Germline V CDR1 and CDR2: SGHAT, FQNNGV. The CDR3 is 14 residues long. CDR3 residues: CASSLMTGNQPQHF. The CDR3 DNA reads as TGTGCCAGCAGCTTAATGACAGGGAATCAGCCCCAGCATTTT. Together with reference TRBV11-2 and TRBJ1-5, the CDR3 gives the full variable domain: EAGVAQSPRYKIIEKRQSVAFWCNPISGHATLYWYQQILGQGPKLLIQFQNNGVVDDSQLPKDRFSAERLKGVDSTLKIQPAKLEDSAVYLCASSLMTGNQPQHFGDGTRLSIL.

V gene TRBV19 combines with J gene TRBJ2-3; 7 nucleotides line up with TRBD2. CDR3 size: 10 residues. The germline V gene has CDR1 LNHDA and CDR2 SQIVND (reference sequence). J lost 6 bases, V lost 9 bases, and 0 bases had no gene match. This CDR3 reads CASGGDTQYF. CDR3 coding DNA: TGTGCCAGCGGGGGGGATACGCAGTATTTT.

This rearrangement joins TRBV18 to TRBJ2-2; possible D gene TRBD2, 6 bases. Per the germline V gene, CDR1 is KGHSH and CDR2 is LQKENI. Between the trimmed V and J ends, which lost 4 bases and 2 bases, there was a span of 14 bases. This CDR3 region has 16 residues. CDR3 residues: CASSLPGGKNTGELFF. The CDR3 nucleotides are TGTGCCAGCTCACTACCAGGAGGGAAAAACACCGGGGAGCTGTTTTTT.

This sequence joins TRBV7-8 and TRBJ1-3; perhaps TRBD1 as D (6 bases). Germline values: CDR1 SGHVS, CDR2 FQNEAQ. This CDR3 comprises 15 residues. V lost 4 bases and J 0 bases, leaving 10 bases between the germline ends. CDR3: CASSYRDTSGNTIYF. CDR3 bases: TGTGCCAGCAGCTACCGGGACACCTCTGGAAACACCATATATTTT.

J is TRBJ2-7 and V is TRBV7-3; 7 bases agree with TRBD2. Germline CDR1 SGHTA, CDR2 FQGTGA. V dropped 4 bases and J dropped 1; count of bases not matched to a gene: 4. The CDR3 length is 14 residues. CDR3 nucleotides: TGTGCCAGCAGCTCCCGGGACTATTCCTACGAGCAGTACGTC. Protein sequence: CASSSRDYSYEQYV.

The rearrangement uses TRBV4-1 and TRBJ2-7; unclear D gene. The CDR3 has 15 amino acids. Trimming removed 1 base from V and 3 bases from J, with 13 bases in between. Germline CDR1 and CDR2: MGHRA and YSYEKL. This CDR3 is CASSQVQHGYYEQYV. The CDR3 coding sequence is TGCGCCAGCAGCCAAGTACAGCATGGGTACTACGAGCAGTACGTC.

The genes are TRBV6-5 and TRBJ1-1; no clear D gene. CDR1 is MNHEY and CDR2 is SVGAGI in the germline V gene. The CDR3 runs 11 residues. V was pared by 6 bases and J by 11 bases, with 13 bases between. The CDR3 sequence: CASSRGSKAFF. The CDR3, as DNA: TGTGCCAGCAGCCGAGGGAGTAAGGCTTTCTTT.

The chain recombines TRBV11-2 with TRBJ1-1; a weak D match, TRBD1 (6 bases). The CDR3 spans 16 residues. Germline CDR1 is SGHAT and CDR2 is FQNNGV. The V end lost 4 bases, the J end lost 3 bases, and 18 bases lay between the germline ends. CDR3: CASSSGGPGHYTEAFF. CDR3 coding DNA: TGTGCCAGCAGCTCCGGGGGGCCGGGACACTACACTGAAGCTTTCTTT.

The rearrangement uses TRBV18 and TRBJ2-3; D gene ambiguous. Germline V CDR1 and CDR2: KGHSH, LQKENI. Trimming took off 3 bases at V and 3 bases at J, with 7 bases between the two ends. The CDR3 loop spans 13 amino acids. As DNA, the CDR3 is TGTGCCAGCTCACCTGGCCTGACAGATACGCAGTATTTT. Amino acids: CASSPGLTDTQYF.

The genes are TRBV18 and TRBJ1-4; D not certain. Germline V gene data show CDR1 as KGHSH and CDR2 as LQKENI. V was shortened by 4 bases and J by 3 bases, with 15 bases between the two germline ends. CDR3 length: 16 residues. The CDR3 protein is CASSRETAAANEKLFF. Here the CDR3 DNA reads TGTGCCAGCTCACGGGAGACGGCTGCGGCTAATGAAAAACTGTTTTTT.

V and J are TRBV2 and TRBJ1-1; 10 bases line up with TRBD1. The germline V gene has CDR1 SNHLY and CDR2 FYNNEI. V shed 11 bases, J shed 6 bases, and the junction held 12 bases outside the gene matches. This CDR3 is built from 14 residues. The DNA of the CDR3 is TGTGCCGCGACGCGACAGGGGGCTGGGTCTGAAGCTTTCTTT. It encodes CAATRQGAGSEAFF.

This clone turned up a few times. The V and J genes are TRBV30 and TRBJ1-1; D uncertain. V lost 2 bases and J lost 2, with 12 bases in between. The CDR3 length is 14 residues. Per the germline V gene, CDR1 is GTSNPN and CDR2 is SVGIG (reference sequence). The CDR3 nucleotides are TGTGCCTGGAGTAGACTGCCATCAAACACTGAAGCTTTCTTT. This translates into CAWSRLPSNTEAFF. The complete variable domain, with remaining parts taken from reference TRBV30 and TRBJ1-1, reads SQTIHQWPATLVQPVGSPLSLECTVEGTSNPNLYWYRQAAGRGLQLLFYSVGIGQISSEVPQNLSASRPQDRQFILSSKKLLLSDSGFYLCAWSRLPSNTEAFFGQGTRLTVV.